A selection of T cell receptor beta chains follows, all from one sample in a study of regulatory T cells in long-lasting Graves disease. One entry per CDR3 protein, called by TCRdb with MiXCR from the multiplex PCR reads. Here the sample spans hundreds of thousands of distinct CDR3 sequences, approximately 15% being singletons. These data also featured in a second study, about T cells in Graves' hyperthyroidism and ophthalmopathy.

The sequenced sample was peripheral blood mononuclear cells (PBMCs), obtained at new diagnosis, from a patient treated with antithyroid drugs. These receptors all come from a man aged 25-45 years with Graves disease. Both conserved end residues are part of each CDR3. D genes are given only for firm matches. Size is stated for part of the rows, as once, few or many counts, or as a class when the clone is expanded.

D	size	V	J	CDR3	DNA
TRBD1	many	TRBV7-8	TRBJ2-7	CASSIRQGNEQYF	TGTGCCAGCAGCATTCGACAGGGGAACGAGCAGTACTTC
TRBD2	many	TRBV11-1	TRBJ2-1	CASRETSGNNEQFF	TGTGCCAGCAGAGAAACTAGCGGGAACAATGAGCAGTTCTTC
.	few	TRBV10-3	TRBJ2-3	CAIKFGGSSTDTQYF	TGTGCCATCAAGTTCGGGGGTTCTAGCACAGATACGCAGTATTTT
TRBD2	few	TRBV2	TRBJ2-1	CASSELAGAYNEQFF	TGTGCCAGCAGTGAACTAGCGGGGGCATACAATGAGCAGTTCTTC
.	many	TRBV7-2	TRBJ2-3	CASSFTSSEDTQYF	TGTGCCAGCAGCTTTACTAGCAGCGAAGATACGCAGTATTTT
.	few	TRBV20-1	TRBJ2-1	CSARDRSSGRSYNEQFF	TGCAGTGCTAGAGATAGGTCCAGCGGCCGCTCCTACAATGAGCAGTTCTTC
.	few	TRBV18	TRBJ2-5	CASSPPLGRQETQYF	TGTGCCAGCTCACCACCATTGGGCAGGCAAGAGACCCAGTACTTC
.	many	TRBV20-1	TRBJ2-1	CSADPRSIYNEQFF	TGCAGTGCCGACCCCAGGAGTATCTACAATGAGCAGTTCTTC
TRBD2	.	TRBV12-3/TRBV12-4	TRBJ2-1	CASSLGASGQFF	TGTGCCAGCAGCCTCGGGGCTAGCGGGCAGTTCTTC
TRBD2	many	TRBV5-1	TRBJ2-1	CASSLDAGGNYEQFF	TGCGCCAGCAGCTTGGATGCGGGAGGAAATTATGAGCAGTTCTTC
.	few	TRBV6-4	TRBJ2-2	CASSETRGAPFNANTGELFF	TGTGCCAGCAGTGAGACACGGGGGGCCCCTTTTAACGCGAACACCGGGGAGCTGTTTTTT
.	.	TRBV5-1	TRBJ2-7	CASSFGNSYEQYF	TGCGCCAGCAGCTTCGGCAACTCCTACGAGCAGTACTTC
.	many	TRBV11-2	TRBJ1-1	CASSLDWPMNTEAFF	TGTGCCAGCAGCTTAGATTGGCCCATGAACACTGAAGCTTTCTTT
.	.	TRBV6-5	TRBJ2-1	CASSDSADPPEQFF	TGTGCCAGCAGTGACTCGGCAGACCCACCTGAGCAGTTCTTC
TRBD2	.	TRBV3-1	TRBJ2-3	CASSCGLAEADTQYF	TGTGCCAGCAGCTGCGGACTAGCTGAGGCAGATACGCAGTATTTT
TRBD2	few	TRBV27	TRBJ2-1	CASSLLAGAPNEQFF	TGTGCCAGCAGTTTATTAGCGGGGGCCCCCAATGAGCAGTTCTTC
.	once	TRBV19	TRBJ2-5	CASSPVGDEETQYF	TGTGCCAGTAGCCCCGTTGGGGATGAAGAGACCCAGTACTTC
.	few	TRBV9	TRBJ1-5	CASSVSGGSNQPQHF	TGTGCCAGCAGCGTAAGTGGTGGCAGCAATCAGCCCCAGCATTTT
.	.	TRBV5-1	TRBJ2-7	CASSKLNSYEQYF	TGCGCCAGCAGCAAACTGAACTCCTACGAGCAGTACTTC
.	many	TRBV12-3/TRBV12-4	TRBJ2-2	CASTLGGLGTGELFF	TGTGCCAGCACCTTGGGGGGGCTGGGCACCGGGGAGCTGTTTTTT
TRBD1	few	TRBV4-1	TRBJ2-1	CASSQAGQGVDEQFF	TGCGCCAGCAGCCAAGCGGGACAGGGAGTGGATGAGCAGTTCTTC
TRBD1	.	TRBV20-1	TRBJ1-4	CSAHQGAGETLFF	TGCAGTGCACATCAGGGGGCCGGGGAAACACTGTTTTTT
.	many	TRBV10-3	TRBJ2-7	CAISDLTGLPQKQYF	TGTGCCATCAGTGACCTCACGGGACTCCCTCAAAAGCAGTACTTC
.	.	TRBV20-1	TRBJ1-1	CSAIYGGGSTEAFF	TGCAGTGCTATTTACGGGGGTGGGAGCACTGAAGCTTTCTTT
TRBD1	.	TRBV20-1	TRBJ1-2	CSADGQGIDGYTF	TGCAGTGCTGACGGACAGGGGATCGATGGCTACACCTTC
.	.	TRBV30	TRBJ2-5	CAFESRVVETQYF	TGTGCCTTCGAATCGAGGGTAGTGGAGACCCAGTACTTC
TRBD1	many	TRBV28	TRBJ1-2	CASSLGQGLYGYTF	TGTGCCAGCAGCCTGGGACAGGGCCTCTATGGCTACACCTTC
.	many	TRBV27	TRBJ1-5	CASGGRLNQPQHF	TGTGCCAGCGGGGGACGGCTCAATCAGCCCCAGCATTTT
.	many	TRBV12-3/TRBV12-4	TRBJ2-1	CASSAGTYNEQFF	TGTGCCAGCAGTGCCGGGACTTACAATGAGCAGTTCTTC
.	.	TRBV10-3	TRBJ1-2	CAISESGAGYNYGYTF	TGTGCCATCAGTGAGTCGGGAGCGGGGTACAACTATGGCTACACCTTC
.	many	TRBV20-1	TRBJ1-1	CSARDLRAGVTEAFF	TGCAGTGCTAGAGATTTGAGGGCTGGTGTCACTGAAGCTTTCTTT
TRBD1	.	TRBV12-3/TRBV12-4	TRBJ1-6	CASSLGGQGRRPLHF	TGTGCCAGCAGTTTAGGGGGACAGGGCCGGAGACCCCTCCACTTT
.	many	TRBV6-1	TRBJ1-1	CASGGQFVNTEAFF	TGTGCCAGCGGAGGACAGTTCGTGAACACTGAAGCTTTCTTT
.	many	TRBV7-8	TRBJ2-3	CASSLETRSTQYF	TGTGCCAGCAGCTTAGAAACTAGGAGTACGCAGTATTTT
.	many	TRBV20-1	TRBJ2-7	CSARAAPPVSSYEQYF	TGCAGTGCTAGAGCGGCCCCGCCCGTTAGCTCCTACGAGCAGTACTTC
.	many	TRBV29-1	TRBJ2-1	CSAGSTEQFF	TGCAGCGCCGGATCCACGGAGCAGTTCTTC